These T cell receptor beta chains were read from a single sample in a study of cytomegalovirus exposure and HLA in healthy donors. Measured with immunoSEQ multiplex PCR; TCRdb has only the in-frame clones, and not every one. The data contain around 200,000 clones, about four fifths of them singletons. Sequencing used PBMCs. Receptors were obtained from a woman aged 45 to 65 in good health and CMV-seropositive. Each CDR3 is given with its conserved first and last residue. A D gene is named only where the DNA matches it firmly. Only part of the rows carry a size: once, few, many, or a class if the clone is expanded.

>TRBV5-6|TRBJ1-2|.|.
TGTGCCAGCAGCTTTTCGGGGTATGGCTACACCTTC
CASSFSGYGYTF
>TRBV7-3|TRBJ1-1|.|.
TGTGCCAGCAGCCCGGGACAGAACACTGAAGCTTTCTTT
CASSPGQNTEAFF
>TRBV28|TRBJ1-5|.|.
TGTGCCAGTCGACAGACGAATCAGCCCCAGCATTTT
CASRQTNQPQHF
>TRBV11-2|TRBJ2-7|.|.
TGTGCCAGCAGCCTCGAGGCCGACGAGCAGTACTTC
CASSLEADEQYF
>TRBV19|TRBJ2-7|.|.
TGTGCCAGTAGTATCGTAGGGAGCTCCTACGAGCAGTACTTC
CASSIVGSSYEQYF
>TRBV7-8|TRBJ1-3|.|.
TGTGCCAGCAGCTTAGTAATCCGGGGGGCTTCTGGAAACACCATATATTTT
CASSLVIRGASGNTIYF
>TRBV29-1|TRBJ2-5|.|.
TGCAGCGTTGAAGACAGGGGGGTGACCCAGTACTTC
CSVEDRGVTQYF
>TRBV2|TRBJ1-2|.|.
TGTGCCAGCCAAGATCGGACGGCTGGAGGCTATGGCTACACCTTC
CASQDRTAGGYGYTF
>TRBV4-1|TRBJ2-2|.|TRBD2
TGCGCCAGCAGCCAAGAACCCCCGAGACTAGCGGATTTTGCCACCGGGGAGCTGTTTTTT
CASSQEPPRLADFATGELFF
>TRBV15|TRBJ1-2|.|TRBD1
TGTGCCACCAGCAGAGAGGCAGGGGGCTACGGCTACACCTTC
CATSREAGGYGYTF
>TRBV15|TRBJ1-5|.|.
TGTGCCACCAGCAGAGTCACTGGTCTTCCTCGGGATCAGCCCCAGCATTTT
CATSRVTGLPRDQPQHF
>TRBV19|TRBJ1-5|.|.
TGTGCCAGTAGTATTGGGGGAGGGAGCAATCAGCCCCAGCATTTT
CASSIGGGSNQPQHF
>TRBV2|TRBJ2-7|.|TRBD1
TGTGCCAGCAGTGAAGCGCTAACAGGGGGAGTGTACGAGCAGTACTTC
CASSEALTGGVYEQYF
>TRBV5-1|TRBJ1-2|.|.
TGCGCCAGCAGCTCGTCGACGGAGAGGCTCAACTATGGCTACACCTTC
CASSSSTERLNYGYTF
>TRBV7-8|TRBJ2-1|.|TRBD1
TGTGCCAGCAGCTTAGACAGGGGCAATGAGCAGTTCTTC
CASSLDRGNEQFF
>TRBV11-2|TRBJ1-2|.|TRBD1
TGTGCCAGCAGCTTAGTTGCCGCCAGGGGGCATGGCTACACCTTC
CASSLVAARGHGYTF
>TRBV2|TRBJ1-4|.|.
TGTGCCAGCAGGGGCAGGGGCAGTGAAAAACTGTTTTTT
CASRGRGSEKLFF
>TRBV19|TRBJ2-7|.|TRBD2
TGTGCCAGTAGTCCGCCTGGGACTAGCGGGGTTTACGAGCAGTACTTC
CASSPPGTSGVYEQYF
>TRBV19|TRBJ1-6|.|TRBD1
TGTGCCAGTAGAGACAGGGGCATTTCACCCCTCCACTTT
CASRDRGISPLHF
>TRBV30|TRBJ1-3|.|.
TGTGCCTGGAGTTGGGACATCAGCTCTGGAAACACCATATATTTT
CAWSWDISSGNTIYF
>TRBV7-3|TRBJ2-2|.|TRBD2
TGTGCCAGCAGCTTAATGAGGGGACTAGCGGGGGTGAACACCGGGGAGCTGTTTTTT
CASSLMRGLAGVNTGELFF
>TRBV5-1|TRBJ1-1|.|TRBD1
TGCGCCAGCCGAAATACAGGGACAGGGTTCACTGAAGCTTTCTTT
CASRNTGTGFTEAFF
>TRBV30|TRBJ1-6|.|.
TGTGCCTGGCGGAGGTCCTATAATTCACCCCTCCACTTT
CAWRRSYNSPLHF
>TRBV6-6|TRBJ1-1|.|.
TGTGCCAGCAGTTACGGGGGGGGAAACACTGAAGCTTTCTTT
CASSYGGGNTEAFF
>TRBV4-1|TRBJ2-3|.|TRBD1
TGCGCCAGCAGCCGGACAGGAGATACGCAGTATTTT
CASSRTGDTQYF
>TRBV27|TRBJ2-7|.|TRBD1
TGTGCCAGCACCCCCGGGACAGGGGGCTACGAGCAGTACTTC
CASTPGTGGYEQYF
>TRBV7-6|TRBJ2-5|.|TRBD2
TGTGCCAGCAGCTCACTAGCGGTCCAAGAGACCCAGTACTTC
CASSSLAVQETQYF
>TRBV9|TRBJ2-7|.|.
TGTGCCAGCAGCGGCACAGAAAACTACGAGCAGTACTTC
CASSGTENYEQYF
>TRBV5-1|TRBJ2-5|.|TRBD2
TGCGCCAGCAGCCCGACTAGCGGGGGTAACCAAGAGACCCAGTACTTC
CASSPTSGGNQETQYF
>TRBV4-3|TRBJ1-2|.|.
TGCGCCAGCAGCCCAGCAACGGGGGTAGGTGGCTACACCTTC
CASSPATGVGGYTF
>TRBV6-6|TRBJ1-6|.|.
TGTGCCAGCAGTCCGAGGGGGTCGGTAGGTTCACCCCTCCACTTT
CASSPRGSVGSPLHF
>TRBV2|TRBJ2-3|.|TRBD2
TGTGCCAGCAGTAAACTAGCGGGTACAGATACGCAGTATTTT
CASSKLAGTDTQYF
>TRBV7-8|TRBJ2-3|.|.
TGTGCCAGCAGCTTAGTGGCCGGACTAAACACAGATACGCAGTATTTT
CASSLVAGLNTDTQYF
>TRBV6-6|TRBJ2-7|.|.
TGTGCCAGCAGACCTCTAAGTTCACCCCACGAGCAGTACTTC
CASRPLSSPHEQYF
>TRBV10-2|TRBJ2-7|.|.
TGCGCCAGCAGTGGAACTGGGGGGTCCTACGAGCAGTACTTC
CASSGTGGSYEQYF
>TRBV25-1|TRBJ2-3|once|TRBD2
TGTGCCTGTAGCGGGTTGGATACGCAGTATTTT
CACSGLDTQYF
>TRBV6-5|TRBJ1-6|.|TRBD1
TGTGCCAGCAGTTACTCCCGGACAGGGGGCAATTCACCCCTCCACTTT
CASSYSRTGGNSPLHF